The T cell receptor (beta chain) described here comes from a study of cytomegalovirus exposure and HLA in healthy donors. The study, taken as a whole, reports: TCR beta chains numbering more than 150 were designated cytomegalovirus-associated. Reportedly, cytomegalovirus status was diagnosed with high sensitivity and specificity. The dataset shows that most TCR sequences were rare, while some public TCRs occurred in many donors.

The study drew the donors from its approximately 120-subject validation cohort, separate from the approximately 690-subject first cohort. This clone was seen a single time. Antigen: not known. Libraries were prepared by immunoSEQ multiplex PCR; TCRdb keeps only in-frame clonotypes and omits some of them. Of some 240,000 clones in the sample, around nine tenths were seen once. This CDR3 comprises 14 residues. Trimming shortened V by 3 bases and J by 1 base, and 9 bases separated the two germline ends. CDR1 and CDR2 from the germline V gene are MDHEN and SYDVKM. The genes are TRBV28 and TRBJ1-1; D is uncertain. The source material was PBMCs. This clonotype was sampled from a woman younger than 30 in good health and CMV-seropositive. DNA for the CDR3: TGTGCCAGCAGTTTGGTGACATCGAACACTGAAGCTTTCTTT. It specifies CASSLVTSNTEAFF.